The 10 T cell receptor beta chains below were found in one sample sequenced in a study of identical twins. In TCRdb, the 5' RACE reads were re-called with MiXCR into one record per CDR3 protein. This sample has 270,000 or so distinct CDR3 sequences, with about 8.3% found just once. These same data were also listed under a study on yellow fever vaccine responses in identical twins.

The sequencing sample was made of CD8+ T cells sorted from blood. The receptors stem from a young woman in good health.

CDR3 in amino acids: CASSHTESGSAETQYF. The DNA for the CDR3 is TGCGCCAGCAGCCACACCGAGAGCGGGAGTGCAGAGACCCAGTACTTC. The chain recombines TRBV4-1 with TRBJ2-5; TRBD2 matches at 8 bases. CDR1 and CDR2 from the germline V gene are MGHRA and YSYEKL. The CDR3 loop spans 16 amino acids. J lost 4 bases, V lost 3 bases, and 10 bases had no gene match.

This clonotype occurred many times. The gene calls are TRBV7-2 and TRBJ2-1; the D call may be TRBD1 or TRBD2 (5 bases each). The ends were cut back, 2 bases at V and 5 bases at J, with 13 bases in the middle. This CDR3 region has 15 residues. Per the germline V gene, CDR1 is SGHTA and CDR2 is FQGNSA. CDR3: CASSLTWGWNNEQFF. The CDR3 coding sequence is TGTGCCAGCAGCTTAACGTGGGGGTGGAACAATGAGCAGTTCTTC.

This clonotype was observed many times. The rearrangement joins TRBV24-1 to TRBJ2-1; either TRBD1 or TRBD2 may fit D (5 bases each). Germline lookup yields CDR1 KGHDR and CDR2 SFDVKD. The CDR3 runs 16 residues. Trimming shortened V by 4 bases and J by 3 bases, and 15 bases separated the two germline ends. The CDR3 DNA is TGTGCCACCAGTGACTCCGACGGGACCCTCTACAATGAGCAGTTCTTC. It codes for CATSDSDGTLYNEQFF.

This clonotype came up many times. The chain uses TRBV5-5 and TRBJ2-1; the D gene is possibly TRBD2 (6 bases). CDR3 length equals 15 residues. Trimming took 1 base from V and 5 from J, leaving 13 bases between them. CDR1 SGHKS and CDR2 YYEKEE come from the germline V gene (reference sequence). CDR3 in amino acids: CASSLWEDTHNEQFF. The CDR3 bases are TGTGCCAGCAGCTTGTGGGAGGACACTCACAATGAGCAGTTCTTC. Filled out from reference TRBV5-5 and TRBJ2-1, the complete variable domain reads DAGVTQSPTHLIKTRGQQVTLRCSPISGHKSVSWYQQVLGQGPQFIFQYYEKEERGRGNFPDRFSARQFPNYSSELNVNALLLGDSALYLCASSLWEDTHNEQFFGPGTRLTVL.

Turning to this clonotype: Germline is not matched at one junction end, which may reflect a read error. This sequence joins TRBV3-1 and TRBJ2-5, with TRBD2 matching 8 bases. The CDR3 spans 18 residues. CDR1 and CDR2 (germline): LGHDT, YNNKEL (reference sequence). CDR3 protein: CTSSFALKSSGFQETQYF. Here the CDR3 DNA reads TGTACCAGCAGTTTCGCCCTAAAGTCTAGCGGGTTCCAAGAGACCCAGTACTTC.

This clonotype showed up just a few times. This chain links TRBV29-1 with TRBJ2-7, with a possible D match to TRBD1 (7 bases). Germline values: CDR1 SQVTM, CDR2 ANQGSEA. Between the trimmed V and J ends, which lost 4 bases and 7 bases, there was a span of 14 bases. This CDR3 has 12 residues. The CDR3 sequence: CSVARGAGEQYF. CDR3 nucleotides: TGCAGCGTTGCCAGGGGGGCCGGGGAGCAGTACTTC.

This clonotype was detected a few times. The chain couples TRBV2 to TRBJ1-2; D is ambiguous. Trimming shortened V by 8 bases and J by 1 base, and 5 bases separated the two germline ends. Germline V lookup: CDR1 SNHLY, CDR2 FYNNEI. This CDR3 region has 11 residues. CDR3: CASLNNYGYTF. The CDR3 nucleotides read TGTGCCAGCTTGAATAACTATGGCTACACCTTC.

This clonotype occurred a few times. This sequence joins TRBV6-5 and TRBJ2-3; 8 bases are shared with TRBD1. The CDR3 has 15 residues. Germline V CDR1 and CDR2: MNHEY, SVGAGI. Germline trimming cut 2 bases from V and 0 bases from J; bases unmatched to any gene: 1. The CDR3 sequence: CASSYTGGSTDTQYF. The CDR3 DNA reads TGTGCCAGCAGTTACACAGGGGGGAGCACAGATACGCAGTATTTT.

This clonotype was counted at least ten times. V gene TRBV7-6 combines with J gene TRBJ2-7; D remains unclear. The CDR3 covers 13 residues. V lost 0 bases and J 6 bases, leaving 9 bases between the germline ends. Germline assignment: CDR1 SGHVS and CDR2 FNYEAQ. CDR3 in DNA: TGTGCCAGCAGCTTAGCTGGGATGCGCGAGCAGTACTTC. It translates to CASSLAGMREQYF.

The chain couples TRBV5-1 to TRBJ2-7, with D perhaps TRBD1 or TRBD2 (6 bases each). This CDR3 comprises 15 residues. Per the germline V gene, CDR1 is SGHRS and CDR2 is YFSETQ. The V end lost 4 bases, the J end lost 2 bases, and 16 bases lay between the germline ends. For the CDR3, the DNA is TGCGCCAGCAGCCCGCGGGATGGGGGCCCCTACGAGCAGTACTTC. It codes for CASSPRDGGPYEQYF.